This T cell receptor beta chain was identified during a study of T-cell memory formation after mild COVID-19. Trimming shortened V by 5 bases and J by 2 bases, and 14 bases separated the two germline ends. This CDR3 has 15 residues. From germline, CDR1 is SGHNT and CDR2 YENEEA. Each CDR3 protein gets one entry after TCRdb re-called the 5' RACE reads with MiXCR. There are around 400,000 distinct CDR3 sequences in the sample; 24% occur only once, and 8.5% to 10% lies in the top ten. The clonotype originates from an adult woman who had mild COVID-19 (a few samples of this study predate the infection). Cell type and time point are not known. Sequencing was done on a sample of PBMCs or a T cell subset sorted from them (not recorded which). The genes are TRBV11-3 and TRBJ2-3; the D is unclear. The CDR3 is CASSQDPHNTDTQYF. In nucleotides, the CDR3 is TGTGCCAGCAGCCAAGACCCACATAACACAGATACGCAGTATTTT. The variable domain in full, completed from reference TRBV11-3 and TRBJ2-3, reads EAGVVQSPRYKIIEKKQPVAFWCNPISGHNTLYWYLQNLGQGPELLIRYENEEAVDDSQLPKDRFSAERLKGVDSTLKIQPAELGDSAVYLCASSQDPHNTDTQYFGPGTRLTVL.